This is a list of T cell receptor beta chains from one sample in a study of T cell repertoires in cytomegalovirus infection. No cognate antigen is known for these TCRs. TCRdb independently ran MiXCR on the reads; one entry per CDR3 protein. The table includes approximately 500,000 distinct CDR3 sequences, about 33% detected once. The specimen was cultured PBMCs, collected from culture after CMV antigen stimulation. The receptors shown here come from a human donor in good health (CMV status not recorded). Some clones in this sample may be carry-over from other donors' samples. Each CDR3 is given without its conserved first and last residue. The order of the fields is J gene, V gene, CDR3 protein.

j_gene: TRBJ2-1; v_gene: TRBV15; CDR3aa: ATSRDWDNEQF
j_gene: TRBJ1-5; v_gene: TRBV19; CDR3aa: ASSMGGTGSSDNQPQH
j_gene: TRBJ1-3; v_gene: TRBV5-6; CDR3aa: ASSLGRPSGNTIY
j_gene: TRBJ1-2; v_gene: TRBV6-2/TRBV6-3; CDR3aa: AAVPGLLTYGYT
j_gene: TRBJ1-2; v_gene: TRBV4-3; CDR3aa: ASSQDRGADGYT
j_gene: TRBJ1-2; v_gene: TRBV12-3/TRBV12-4; CDR3aa: ASRPQGRDGYT
j_gene: TRBJ1-4; v_gene: TRBV5-4; CDR3aa: ASSSSPAGGTNEKLF
j_gene: TRBJ2-3; v_gene: TRBV7-3; CDR3aa: ASSSDSTAPTDTQY
j_gene: TRBJ1-2; v_gene: TRBV7-9; CDR3aa: ASSLVKGEGFGYT
j_gene: TRBJ1-1; v_gene: TRBV2; CDR3aa: ASSRTRGQAF
j_gene: TRBJ2-7; v_gene: TRBV7-2; CDR3aa: ASSLGVSFEQY
j_gene: TRBJ2-5; v_gene: TRBV7-2; CDR3aa: ASSLEPPPQY
j_gene: TRBJ2-1; v_gene: TRBV7-3; CDR3aa: ASSSRSTGSEQF
j_gene: TRBJ1-5; v_gene: TRBV18; CDR3aa: ASSHGENQPQH
j_gene: TRBJ2-1; v_gene: TRBV30; CDR3aa: AWAGTGSYNEQF
j_gene: TRBJ2-1; v_gene: TRBV24-1; CDR3aa: ATSDSDRVNNEQF
j_gene: TRBJ1-2; v_gene: TRBV4-2; CDR3aa: ASSQDLHYGYT
j_gene: TRBJ2-7; v_gene: TRBV19; CDR3aa: ASSLAGVLYEQY
j_gene: TRBJ2-3; v_gene: TRBV7-3; CDR3aa: ASSLNGASTDTQY
j_gene: TRBJ2-1; v_gene: TRBV9; CDR3aa: ASSDFGTYYNEQF
j_gene: TRBJ2-7; v_gene: TRBV7-2; CDR3aa: ASSLSGQFPEQY
j_gene: TRBJ2-5; v_gene: TRBV5-6; CDR3aa: ASSWDRGYQETQY
j_gene: TRBJ2-1; v_gene: TRBV12-3/TRBV12-4; CDR3aa: ASSLGPGLAGDTAYNEQF